This TCR beta chain comes out of a study of Ad26.COV2.S vaccination and SARS-CoV-2 variants. The study's findings and limits: Breadth measured for non-spike TCRs was similar across vaccine and placebo recipients.

Profiled with immunoSEQ multiplex PCR; TCRdb holds only in-frame clones, not every one. This sample yields roughly 400,000 clones, of which approximately 90% are seen a single time; 1.5% to 2% belongs to the top ten. The CDR3 covers 12 residues. The ends were cut back, 2 bases at V and 5 bases at J, with 7 bases in the middle. In germline, CDR1 is SGHDT, CDR2 YYEEEE. Concerning this clone itself: Its antigen is unknown.

The treatment was: some 20 received Ad26.COV2.S at low or high dose, single or two shots; about five received placebo; per-sample allocation not given. Samples came from day 63 after the first vaccine or placebo injection. The sequence derives from a person aged 18-65 years who received the Ad26.COV2.S COVID-19 vaccine or a placebo. The V gene is TRBV5-6, the J gene TRBJ2-5; perhaps TRBD1 as D (5 bases). This specimen was peripheral blood, taken in a trial of Ad26.COV2.S vaccine versus placebo. DNA for the CDR3: TGTGCCAGCAGCTTCAACAGGGAGACCCAGTACTTC. It encodes CASSFNRETQYF.